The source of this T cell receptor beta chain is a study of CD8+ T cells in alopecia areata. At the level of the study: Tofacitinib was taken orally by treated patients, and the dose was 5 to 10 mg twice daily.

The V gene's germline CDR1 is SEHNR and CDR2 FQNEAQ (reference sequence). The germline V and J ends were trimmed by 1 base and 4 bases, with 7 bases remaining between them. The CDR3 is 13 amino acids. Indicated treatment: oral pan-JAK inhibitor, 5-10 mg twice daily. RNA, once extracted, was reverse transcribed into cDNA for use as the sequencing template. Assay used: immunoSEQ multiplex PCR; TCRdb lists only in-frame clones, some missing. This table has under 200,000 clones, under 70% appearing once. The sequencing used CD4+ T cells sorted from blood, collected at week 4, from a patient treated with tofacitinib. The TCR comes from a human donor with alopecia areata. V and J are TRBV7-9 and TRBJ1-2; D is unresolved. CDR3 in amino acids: CASSLDGTYGYTF. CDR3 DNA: TGTGCCAGCAGCTTAGACGGAACCTATGGCTACACCTTC. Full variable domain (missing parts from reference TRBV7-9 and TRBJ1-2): DTGVSQNPRHKITKRGQNVTFRCDPISEHNRLYWYRQTLGQGPEFLTYFQNEAQLEKSRLLSDRFSAERPKGSFSTLEIQRTEQGDSAMYLCASSLDGTYGYTFGSGTRLTVV.